The 20 T cell receptor beta chains in this list originate from one sample, sequenced in a study of blood T cell repertoires in COVID-19. Libraries were prepared by immunoSEQ multiplex PCR; TCRdb keeps only in-frame clonotypes and omits some of them. The sample yields approximately 500,000 clones, approximately 85% seen once. Sequencing was carried out using peripheral blood. The receptors derive from a human donor in a cohort sampled during active COVID-19.

J is TRBJ2-3 and V is TRBV10-3; D remains unclear. This CDR3 is built from 14 residues. V was shortened by 4 bases and J by 2 bases, with 10 bases between the two germline ends. Germline V CDR1 and CDR2: ENHRY, SYGVKD. The CDR3 nucleotides are TGTGCCATCAGTGTTGGCGGTTCCACAGATACGCAGTATTTT. It codes for CAISVGGSTDTQYF.

The V call is TRBV5-1, the J call TRBJ1-2; 10 nucleotides align to TRBD1. CDR1 and CDR2 from the germline V gene are SGHRS and YFSETQ. The CDR3 loop spans 15 amino acids. After removal of 4 bases from V and 5 bases from J, the junction contained 8 bases not matched to a gene. This CDR3 is CASSPRPGQGYGYTF. The CDR3, as DNA: TGCGCCAGCAGCCCGAGACCGGGACAGGGGTATGGCTACACCTTC.

This clone was recorded only once. This chain connects TRBV4-3 to TRBJ2-5, with 14 bases lining up with TRBD2. The CDR3 contains 16 residues. The V and J ends lost 3 bases and 5 bases, in that order; junction bases with no gene match: 5. Germline-derived CDR1 and CDR2 are LGHNA and YSLEER. The CDR3 loop reads CASSQGLAGDLETQYF. The CDR3 coding sequence is TGCGCCAGCAGCCAGGGACTAGCGGGAGATTTGGAGACCCAGTACTTC.

The gene calls are TRBV6-5 and TRBJ2-1; possible D gene TRBD2, 6 bases. Per germline, CDR1 MNHEY and CDR2 SVGAGI. V gave up 5 bases and J gave up 8 bases, with 13 bases separating them. The CDR3 consists of 13 residues. Here the CDR3 reads CASSPHGGYEQFF. The CDR3 region has the DNA TGTGCCAGCAGTCCCCACGGGGGTTATGAGCAGTTCTTC.

The gene calls are TRBV27 and TRBJ2-5, with a tentative D call TRBD2 (5 bases). Germline assignment: CDR1 MNHEY and CDR2 SMNVEV (reference sequence). Trimming removed 4 bases at V and 4 bases at J, with 10 bases between. This CDR3 region has 13 residues. The CDR3 region is CASSYGGGETQYF. The CDR3 DNA reads TGTGCCAGCAGTTACGGAGGTGGAGAGACCCAGTACTTC.

J is TRBJ1-4 and V is TRBV27; 8 nucleotides agree with TRBD1. Germline trimming cut 3 bases from V and 8 bases from J; bases unmatched to any gene: 8. The CDR3 extends over 15 amino acids. Per the germline V gene, CDR1 is MNHEY and CDR2 is SMNVEV (reference sequence). CDR3 loop: CASSLRWQGAEKLFF. CDR3 nucleotide sequence: TGTGCCAGCAGTTTGAGGTGGCAGGGGGCCGAAAAACTGTTTTTT.

The chain recombines TRBV15 with TRBJ1-1; D is possibly TRBD1 (5 bases). Germline lookup yields CDR1 LNHNV and CDR2 YYDKDF (reference sequence). The CDR3 spans 15 residues. Trimming removed 5 bases at V and 2 bases at J, with 15 bases between. CDR3 residues: CATSEEGITNTEAFF. The DNA of the CDR3 is TGTGCCACCAGCGAGGAGGGGATAACAAACACTGAAGCTTTCTTT. Looking up the rest from reference TRBV15 and TRBJ1-1 gives the full variable domain: DAMVIQNPRYQVTQFGKPVTLSCSQTLNHNVMYWYQQKSSQAPKLLFHYYDKDFNNEADTPDNFQSRRPNTSFCFLDIRSPGLGDTAMYLCATSEEGITNTEAFFGQGTRLTVV.

The V call is TRBV4-3, the J call TRBJ1-5; 8 bases line up with TRBD1. This CDR3 spans 16 amino acids. V gave up 4 bases and J gave up 1 base; unmatched junction bases: 6. Germline V gene lookup returns CDR1 LGHNA and CDR2 YSLEER. The CDR3 reads CASSLRTGPSNQPQHF. DNA for the CDR3: TGCGCCAGCAGCCTGAGGACAGGGCCAAGCAATCAGCCCCAGCATTTT.

The rearrangement uses TRBV2 and TRBJ1-1, with 7 bases lining up with TRBD1. Looked up from germline, CDR1 is SNHLY and CDR2 is FYNNEI. The CDR3 spans 14 residues. The J segment lost 0 bases and the V segment lost 7 bases, leaving 5 bases of the junction unmatched. The CDR3 DNA follows: TGTGCCAGCACTATACAGGGGATGAACACTGAAGCTTTCTTT. Translation gives CASTIQGMNTEAFF.

V and J are TRBV5-1 and TRBJ1-1; maybe TRBD1 (5 bases). Germline CDR1 SGHRS, CDR2 YFSETQ. Trimming stripped 6 bases from V and 3 bases from J, with 12 bases between. The CDR3 has 13 residues. CDR3 in DNA: TGCGCCAGCAAGAGGGCGGGGGACACTGAAGCTTTCTTT. Translation: CASKRAGDTEAFF. Based on the CDR3 plus reference TRBV5-1 and TRBJ1-1, the full variable domain is KAGVTQTPRYLIKTRGQQVTLSCSPISGHRSVSWYQQTPGQGLQFLFEYFSETQRNKGNFPGRFSGRQFSNSRSEMNVSTLELGDSALYLCASKRAGDTEAFFGQGTRLTVV.

This chain links TRBV9 with TRBJ2-7; 7 bases map to TRBD1. The trim removed 4 bases at V and 1 base at J, leaving 5 bases unmatched. Germline CDR1 reads SGDLS; CDR2 reads YYNGEE. This CDR3 contains 14 residues. Here the CDR3 reads CASSNDRVSYEQYF. CDR3 DNA sequence: TGTGCCAGCAGCAACGACAGGGTTTCCTACGAGCAGTACTTC.

Only one count was recorded for this clone. The CDR3 is CASSLVAGPATEAFF. The CDR3, as DNA: TGTGCCAGCAGCTTAGTCGCAGGGCCAGCCACTGAAGCTTTCTTT. This chain connects TRBV7-9 to TRBJ1-1; a possible D gene is TRBD1 (5 bases). V was shortened by 1 base and J by 4 bases, with 13 bases between the two germline ends. In germline, CDR1 is SEHNR, CDR2 FQNEAQ (reference sequence). The CDR3 covers 15 residues.

This chain connects TRBV7-8 to TRBJ1-5, with 7 bases lining up with TRBD1. The CDR3 has 17 residues. CDR1 is SGHVS and CDR2 is FQNEAQ in the germline V gene. With V trimmed by 5 bases and J by 6 bases, 16 bases remained unmatched. CDR3 DNA: TGTGCCAGCAGCACTACAGGGGCCGTTAGGTTTTCTCAGCCCCAGCATTTT. It codes for CASSTTGAVRFSQPQHF.

The rearrangement links TRBV7-2 to TRBJ2-5; possible D gene TRBD2, 5 bases. CDR1 SGHTA and CDR2 FQGNSA come from the germline V gene. The CDR3 covers 14 residues. V lost 4 bases and J 4 bases, leaving 13 bases between the germline ends. CDR3 protein: CASSSGLGGETQYF. CDR3 nucleotides: TGTGCCAGCAGCTCCGGACTGGGTGGAGAGACCCAGTACTTC.

The genes are TRBV11-2 and TRBJ2-3; D unclear. The CDR3 is 13 residues long. Trimming removed 1 base from V and 10 bases from J, with 12 bases in between. Germline CDR1 reads SGHAT; CDR2 reads FQNNGV. As DNA, the CDR3 is TGTGCCAGCAGCTTAGTGTCCGGGTTCTCGCAGTATTTT. Amino acid sequence: CASSLVSGFSQYF.

The rearrangement joins TRBV24-1 to TRBJ2-2, with D possibly TRBD1 on 6 matching bases. The CDR3 length is 16 residues. Germline values: CDR1 KGHDR, CDR2 SFDVKD. The V end was cut by 1 base, the J end by 4 bases, with 12 bases between. The CDR3 is CATSDFPGTLTGELFF. CDR3 bases: TGTGCCACCAGTGATTTTCCCGGGACACTCACCGGGGAGCTGTTTTTT.

The CDR3 sequence is CASRATGEAVYGYTF. CDR3 in DNA: TGTGCCAGCAGAGCTACAGGGGAGGCGGTCTATGGCTACACCTTC. The chain employs TRBV3-1 (or the pseudogene TRBV3-2) and TRBJ1-2, with TRBD1 matching 7 bases. The J segment lost 4 bases and the V segment lost 6 bases, leaving 11 bases of the junction unmatched. The germline V gene has CDR1 LGHDT and CDR2 YNNKEL (reference sequence). CDR3 length: 15 amino acids.

The V and J genes are TRBV7-3 and TRBJ1-2; D perhaps matches TRBD1 (6 bases). The CDR3 consists of 15 residues. Germline values: CDR1 SGHTA, CDR2 FQGTGA. V shed 4 bases and J shed 7 bases, with 19 bases lying between them. The chain's CDR3 is CASSSGSGLGAGYTF. In nucleotides, the CDR3 is TGTGCCAGCAGCTCAGGGTCGGGGTTGGGGGCTGGCTACACCTTC.

This clone has a single count. V usage is TRBV7-9 and J usage is TRBJ2-2; 8 positions agree with TRBD2. The CDR3 contains 16 residues. J lost 7 bases, V lost 5 bases, and 12 bases had no gene match. Germline CDR1 reads SEHNR; CDR2 reads FQNEAQ (reference sequence). CDR3 bases: TGTGCCAGCAGCCCGGGGGGGCGAAAGGGGATCGGGGAGCTGTTTTTT. Its protein product is CASSPGGRKGIGELFF.

This clone has just one count. This chain links TRBV7-2 with TRBJ1-2; a weak D match, TRBD1 (5 bases). V was pared by 3 bases and J by 8 bases, with 22 bases between. Germline V gives CDR1 SGHTA, CDR2 FQGNSA. The CDR3 totals 16 residues. The CDR3 DNA follows: TGTGCCAGCAGCTTCCTCGGATTTGGGACTGGGCCGGGCTACACCTTC. Translating gives CASSFLGFGTGPGYTF.